The rows below give T cell receptor beta chains drawn from one sample of a study of blood T cell repertoires in COVID-19. Only in-frame clones appear in the TCRdb table, and some are missing; sequencing was by immunoSEQ multiplex PCR. This table has some 120,000 clones, around 80% appearing once. Input material: peripheral blood. The source of these receptors is a man aged 40-49 years with active or convalescent COVID-19. Each CDR3 is given with its conserved first and last residue. A D gene is named only where the DNA matches it firmly. Where a row states a size, it is once, few, many or the class of an expanded clone; other rows omit it.

TRBD2	TRBV27	NA	TRBJ2-7	CASAVWQAGGSYEQYF	TGTGCCAGCGCTGTCTGGCAAGCGGGGGGATCCTACGAGCAGTACTTC
TRBD1	TRBV7-6	NA	TRBJ1-4	CASSRKGQGNEKLFF	TGTGCCAGCAGCCGAAAGGGACAGGGAAACGAAAAACTGTTTTTT
TRBD1	TRBV7-2	NA	TRBJ2-5	CASSLYLGTGKETQYF	TGTGCCAGCAGCTTATATCTTGGGACAGGAAAGGAGACCCAGTACTTC
NA	TRBV5-6	NA	TRBJ2-1	CASSLRTDQFF	TGTGCCAGCAGCCTGCGGACAGACCAGTTCTTC
TRBD1	TRBV6-1	NA	TRBJ2-2	CASSETGTGNTGELFF	TGTGCCAGCAGTGAAACCGGGACAGGGAACACCGGGGAGCTGTTTTTT
NA	TRBV4-3	NA	TRBJ1-1	CASSQTLNTEAFF	TGCGCCAGCAGCCAAACTCTGAACACTGAAGCTTTCTTT
NA	TRBV28	once	TRBJ1-1	CASSSPDARSYGEAFF	TGTGCCAGCAGTTCGCCCGACGCGAGGTCCTATGGTGAAGCTTTCTTT
TRBD2	TRBV25-1	NA	TRBJ2-3	CASSGRIAGAADTQYF	TGTGCCAGCAGTGGCCGTATAGCGGGGGCTGCAGATACGCAGTATTTT
NA	TRBV5-1	NA	TRBJ1-1	CASSLAPGLNTEAFF	TGCGCCAGCAGCTTGGCCCCAGGTTTGAACACTGAAGCTTTCTTT
TRBD2	TRBV7-3	NA	TRBJ2-5	CASSLSGGTSLETQYF	TGTGCCAGCAGCTTAAGCGGGGGGACGTCACTGGAGACCCAGTACTTC
NA	TRBV11-2	NA	TRBJ2-5	CASTTLGGGYQETQYF	TGTGCCAGCACCACCCTAGGTGGGGGGTACCAAGAGACCCAGTACTTC
TRBD2	TRBV27	once	TRBJ2-3	CASSLSGAGGAGTQYF	TGTGCCAGCAGTTTATCAGGGGCGGGAGGAGCAGGTACGCAGTATTTT
NA	TRBV11-3	NA	TRBJ2-2	CASSQGGPAGELFF	TGTGCCAGCAGCCAGGGGGGTCCGGCCGGGGAGCTGTTTTTT
NA	TRBV6-5	NA	TRBJ1-2	CASTVGTHGWDGYTF	TGTGCCAGCACCGTCGGGACTCACGGATGGGATGGCTACACCTTC
TRBD2	TRBV6-2/TRBV6-3	NA	TRBJ2-2	CASSYSTGGVDTGELFF	TGTGCCAGCAGTTACTCGACGGGAGGGGTTGACACCGGGGAGCTGTTTTTT
TRBD1	TRBV5-1	NA	TRBJ1-1	CASSLGTGVGRTEAFF	TGCGCCAGCAGCTTGGGGACAGGGGTCGGTAGAACTGAAGCTTTCTTT
NA	TRBV7-9	few	TRBJ1-5	CASSLDGGPQHF	TGTGCCAGCAGCTTGGACGGGGGGCCCCAGCATTTT
TRBD2	TRBV4-1	NA	TRBJ2-7	CASSQAAGGPYEQYF	TGCGCCAGCAGCCAAGCGGCGGGGGGGCCCTACGAGCAGTACTTC
NA	TRBV9	NA	TRBJ2-7	CASSGIGQYEQYF	TGTGCCAGCAGCGGAATAGGACAGTACGAGCAGTACTTC
NA	TRBV4-1	NA	TRBJ1-5	CASSQGRERPQHF	TGCGCCAGCAGCCAAGGGCGCGAGCGGCCCCAGCATTTT
NA	TRBV4-1	NA	TRBJ2-5	CASSLLLPETQYF	TGCGCCAGCAGCCTACTGTTGCCGGAGACCCAGTACTTC
TRBD2	TRBV7-2	few	TRBJ2-1	CASSLGLAGYYEQFF	TGTGCCAGCAGCCTGGGACTAGCGGGGTACTATGAGCAGTTCTTC
NA	TRBV5-1	NA	TRBJ1-3	CASSSLSGASGNTIYF	TGCGCCAGCAGCTCGCTGTCAGGGGCCTCTGGAAACACCATATATTTT
NA	TRBV28	few	TRBJ1-4	CASITQGTNEKLFF	TGTGCCAGCATCACCCAGGGTACTAATGAAAAACTGTTTTTT
TRBD2	TRBV4-1	NA	TRBJ2-7	CASSSAGLGYEQYF	TGCGCCAGCAGCTCCGCGGGACTAGGCTACGAGCAGTACTTC
NA	TRBV7-2	NA	TRBJ2-5	CASSWAQETQYF	TGTGCCAGCAGCTGGGCTCAAGAGACCCAGTACTTC
NA	TRBV25-1	many	TRBJ2-7	CASSDPGLTGTYEQYF	TGTGCCAGCAGTGATCCCGGTTTGACGGGAACCTACGAGCAGTACTTC
NA	TRBV19	NA	TRBJ1-3	CASSIGSSGNTIYF	TGTGCCAGTAGTATAGGTAGCTCTGGAAACACCATATATTTT
NA	TRBV5-1	NA	TRBJ1-4	CASSLSTDQKLFF	TGCGCCAGCAGCTTGTCGACAGACCAAAAACTGTTTTTT
TRBD1	TRBV11-2	NA	TRBJ1-1	CASSKGGSEAFF	TGTGCCAGCAGCAAAGGGGGCTCTGAAGCTTTCTTT
TRBD1	TRBV19	NA	TRBJ1-2	CASRTTGNYGYTF	TGTGCCAGTAGGACGACAGGGAACTATGGCTACACCTTC
TRBD1	TRBV30	NA	TRBJ2-7	CAWREGTGPSYEQYF	TGTGCCTGGAGAGAGGGGACAGGTCCTTCCTACGAGCAGTACTTC
TRBD2	TRBV6-5	NA	TRBJ2-1	CATGTSGMDEQFF	TGTGCCACCGGGACTAGCGGAATGGATGAGCAGTTCTTC
TRBD1	TRBV6-5	NA	TRBJ2-2	CAVKRGPGELFF	TGTGCCGTAAAGAGGGGGCCCGGGGAGCTGTTTTTT
NA	TRBV7-7	NA	TRBJ2-3	CASSQGSTDTQYF	TGTGCCAGCAGCCAGGGCAGCACAGATACGCAGTATTTT
TRBD1	TRBV3-1/TRBV3-2	NA	TRBJ1-2	CASSGRTGLTGIQSYGYTF	TGTGCCAGCAGCGGACGGACAGGTCTTACAGGTATTCAAAGCTATGGCTACACCTTC
NA	TRBV29-1	NA	TRBJ1-2	CSVRAGYGYTF	TGCAGCGTCAGGGCAGGCTATGGCTACACCTTC
NA	TRBV7-3	NA	TRBJ1-5	CASSPQGGGRRGSYSNQPQHF	TGTGCCAGCAGCCCTCAAGGGGGGGGAAGGAGAGGTTCTTATAGCAATCAGCCCCAGCATTTT
NA	TRBV19	NA	TRBJ2-3	CASRRSSTDTQYF	TGTGCCAGTAGGCGGTCGTCCACAGATACGCAGTATTTT
NA	TRBV18	NA	TRBJ2-7	CASSPTGTNEQYF	TGTGCCAGCTCACCAACAGGAACTAACGAGCAGTACTTC
NA	TRBV5-1	NA	TRBJ1-2	CASSLLLQGPGYTF	TGCGCCAGCAGCCTCCTCTTACAGGGACCGGGCTACACCTTC
TRBD1	TRBV6-6	NA	TRBJ1-4	CASSLGTGGMTNEKLFF	TGTGCCAGCAGTCTCGGGACAGGGGGAATGACTAATGAAAAACTGTTTTTT
TRBD2	TRBV2	once	TRBJ2-1	CASRGEGNYNEQFF	TGTGCCAGCAGGGGGGAGGGGAACTACAATGAGCAGTTCTTC
NA	TRBV19	few	TRBJ2-3	CASRDLGPEDTQYF	TGTGCCAGTAGGGACCTGGGGCCGGAAGATACGCAGTATTTT
NA	TRBV7-8	NA	TRBJ1-1	CASSLALGGSTEAFF	TGTGCCAGCAGCTTAGCGCTTGGGGGCTCGACTGAAGCTTTCTTT
TRBD1	TRBV7-2	NA	TRBJ2-6	CASSLGGTGTTGANVLTF	TGTGCCAGCAGCTTAGGGGGGACAGGGACTACTGGGGCCAACGTCCTGACTTTC
NA	TRBV24-1	NA	TRBJ2-1	CATSGSTADEQFF	TGTGCCACCAGTGGGTCCACCGCAGATGAGCAGTTCTTC
NA	TRBV4-3	NA	TRBJ2-1	CASSQDKRGEQFF	TGCGCCAGCAGCCAAGATAAACGGGGTGAGCAGTTCTTC
NA	TRBV30	NA	TRBJ1-2	CAWSVLSLALPNYGYTF	TGTGCCTGGAGTGTACTAAGCTTGGCCCTCCCTAACTATGGCTACACCTTC
TRBD2	TRBV3-1/TRBV3-2	NA	TRBJ2-1	CASSQERGTYNEQFF	TGTGCCAGCAGCCAGGAGCGGGGGACCTACAATGAGCAGTTCTTC
TRBD1	TRBV18	NA	TRBJ1-2	CASSPMTGTNYGYTF	TGTGCCAGCTCACCAATGACAGGGACTAACTATGGCTACACCTTC
NA	TRBV6-2/TRBV6-3	NA	TRBJ2-5	CASSKLVRGTQYF	TGTGCCAGCAGTAAACTGGTCCGTGGGACCCAGTACTTC
TRBD2	TRBV4-2	NA	TRBJ2-2	CASSPGLAGYTGELFF	TGTGCCAGCAGCCCGGGACTAGCGGGCTACACCGGGGAGCTGTTTTTT